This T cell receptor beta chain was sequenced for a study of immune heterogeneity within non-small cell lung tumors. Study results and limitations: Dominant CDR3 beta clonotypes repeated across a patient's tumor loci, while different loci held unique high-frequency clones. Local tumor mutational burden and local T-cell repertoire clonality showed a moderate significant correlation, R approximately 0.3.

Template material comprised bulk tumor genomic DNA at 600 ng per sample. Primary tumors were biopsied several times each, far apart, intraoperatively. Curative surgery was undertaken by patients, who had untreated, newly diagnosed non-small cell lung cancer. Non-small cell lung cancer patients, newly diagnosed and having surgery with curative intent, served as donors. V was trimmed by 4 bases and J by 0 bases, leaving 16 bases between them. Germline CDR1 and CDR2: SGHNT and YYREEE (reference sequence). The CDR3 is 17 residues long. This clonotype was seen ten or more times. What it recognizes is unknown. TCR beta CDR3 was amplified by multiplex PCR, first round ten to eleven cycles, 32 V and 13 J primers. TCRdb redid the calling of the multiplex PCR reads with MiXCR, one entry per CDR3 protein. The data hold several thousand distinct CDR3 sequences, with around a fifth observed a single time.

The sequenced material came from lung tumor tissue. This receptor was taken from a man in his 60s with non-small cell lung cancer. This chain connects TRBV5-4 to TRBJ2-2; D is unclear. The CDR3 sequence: CASSPKSVLANTGELFF. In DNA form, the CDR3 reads TGTGCCAGCAGCCCAAAATCCGTTCTAGCGAACACCGGGGAGCTGTTTTTT.